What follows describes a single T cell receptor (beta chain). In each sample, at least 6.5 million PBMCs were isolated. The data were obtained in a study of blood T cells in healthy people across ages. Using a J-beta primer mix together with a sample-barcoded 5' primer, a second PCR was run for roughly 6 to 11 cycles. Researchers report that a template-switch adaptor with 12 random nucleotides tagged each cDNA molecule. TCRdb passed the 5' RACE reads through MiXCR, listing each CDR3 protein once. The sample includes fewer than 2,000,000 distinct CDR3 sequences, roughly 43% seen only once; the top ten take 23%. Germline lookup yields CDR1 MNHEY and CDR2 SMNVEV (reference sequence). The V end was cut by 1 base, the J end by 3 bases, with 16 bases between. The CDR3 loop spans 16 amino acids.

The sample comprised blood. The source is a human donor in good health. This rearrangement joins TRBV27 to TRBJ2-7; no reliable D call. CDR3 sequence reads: CASSLYPGSKFYEQYF. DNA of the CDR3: TGTGCCAGCAGTTTATACCCCGGGTCGAAATTCTACGAGCAGTACTTC.